A selection of T cell receptor beta chains follows, all from one sample in a study of CD8 T cells in ankylosing spondylitis. MiXCR, run by TCRdb on the 5' RACE reads, gives a single entry per CDR3 protein. The sample shows 330,000 or so distinct CDR3 sequences, 8% of them seen only once. The sequenced material came from blood, either unsorted or a sorted T cell fraction (not recorded which). Receptors originate from a male donor with ankylosing spondylitis. Both conserved end residues are part of each CDR3. The D gene is left open where the match is weak.

v_call	j_call	d_call	cdr3_aa
TRBV5-5	TRBJ1-2	TRBD1	CASSLPGQGILYGYTF
TRBV7-3	TRBJ2-7	.	CASSLSVFSYEQYF
TRBV28	TRBJ2-7	.	CASSPTHQNRGIGEQYF
TRBV28	TRBJ2-7	.	CASSSGGTYEQYF
TRBV24-1	TRBJ1-1	TRBD1	CATSDLHRGLTEAFF
TRBV20-1	TRBJ2-2	TRBD2	CSARAGTSGRVNTGELFF
TRBV6-1	TRBJ2-5	TRBD2	CASSHPGLFQETQYF
TRBV7-2	TRBJ2-3	TRBD2	CASSFGAGGDTQYF
TRBV6-5	TRBJ2-7	.	CASSYSLAYEQYF
TRBV30	TRBJ1-5	.	CAWSRGSGNQPQHF
TRBV6-6	TRBJ1-2	TRBD1	CASTLDRGGGYTF
TRBV5-6	TRBJ2-5	.	CASSLWGRFETQYF
TRBV18	TRBJ2-1	.	CASSPRDRRGVYNEQFF
TRBV6-2/TRBV6-3	TRBJ2-1	.	CASSYLSINEQFF
TRBV7-2	TRBJ2-3	TRBD2	CASSILAGDTDTQYF
TRBV11-1	TRBJ2-3	TRBD2	CASSSPLAEYTDTQYF
TRBV29-1	TRBJ2-3	TRBD1	CSVIGTGSSTDTQYF
TRBV7-8	TRBJ2-2	.	CASSLPQDMEKLTGELFF
TRBV7-8	TRBJ2-1	.	CASSSAPAYNEQFF
TRBV29-1	TRBJ2-5	.	CSVEVSRLQETQYF
TRBV7-2	TRBJ2-7	.	CASSLSWRGWEQYF
TRBV15	TRBJ2-5	TRBD1	CATSILGQGARETQYF
TRBV11-1	TRBJ2-1	.	CASSSGQASYNEQFF
TRBV29-1	TRBJ2-3	.	CSVDESTDTQYF
TRBV7-2	TRBJ1-6	.	CASSENAALPLHF
TRBV12-3/TRBV12-4	TRBJ2-2	TRBD1	CASSFGQDHNTGELFF
TRBV6-5	TRBJ1-3	TRBD1	CASSYRGDSFGNTIYF
TRBV4-3	TRBJ2-7	.	CASSQEGRGREQYF
TRBV11-2	TRBJ2-1	.	CASSTTGSSYNEQFF
TRBV25-1	TRBJ2-1	TRBD2	CASRGSLGLAENSYNEQFF
TRBV6-6	TRBJ1-2	.	CASSSLPAEGYTF
TRBV9	TRBJ2-5	.	CASSVVASGTQYF
TRBV5-1	TRBJ2-2	TRBD2	CASRRTSGSTGELFF
TRBV7-9	TRBJ2-6	.	CASSFPSVSGANVLTF
TRBV19	TRBJ2-4	TRBD2	CASSLLAGVSKNIQYF
TRBV5-1	TRBJ2-2	TRBD2	CASSLVLAGATNTGELFF
TRBV5-1	TRBJ2-7	TRBD1	CASTRAGQGYEQYF
TRBV5-1	TRBJ2-7	TRBD2	CASSLAPGGNEQYF
TRBV20-1	TRBJ1-5	TRBD1	CSATGEWDQPQHF
TRBV12-3/TRBV12-4	TRBJ2-3	TRBD2	CASSPSPGTRGTDTQYF
TRBV6-5	TRBJ2-1	.	CASSYGIANEQFF
TRBV24-1	TRBJ2-2	TRBD2	CATSDTRSGRSGGELFF
TRBV27	TRBJ1-1	TRBD1	CASINRGSTEAFF
TRBV13	TRBJ2-7	.	CASSLDRTSYEQYF
TRBV7-9	TRBJ1-2	.	CASSLKAQTYGYTF
TRBV10-3	TRBJ2-7	TRBD2	CAISESSSGTREQYF
TRBV6-1	TRBJ1-1	TRBD1	CASSADRGRETEAFF
TRBV11-2	TRBJ2-1	TRBD1	CASSPRTGGYNEQFF